This TCR beta chain was sequenced in a study of T cell changes during pregnancy in multiple sclerosis (dated by TCRdb to 2018 to 2020). Study-level background: The study examined how the T cell repertoire changed over the course of pregnancy in women with multiple sclerosis.

Worth noting for this clone: Its antigen is currently not known. Qualities for individual bases were not recorded, and no much larger clone is one base off.

V was cut back by 4 bases and J by 6 bases, leaving a gap of 16 bases between them. CDR1 and CDR2, looked up from the germline V gene (reference sequence), are SGHNT and YYREEE. Its CDR3 holds 15 amino acids, cysteine through phenylalanine. The entry retains the CDR3 DNA only, 45 bases that are in frame from base 1. Library preparation used the immunoSEQ multiplex PCR assay. Sourced from immuneACCESS, this table was stored by TCRdb with only in-frame sequences that have V and J called. A share of the clones is absent; for the studies checked, an unresolved V gene accounts for under half, and the remainder has no known explanation. The table for this sample lists some 42,000 clones; 70% to 90% of them were counted only once. Over 0.85% of the sample is held by the ten biggest clonotypes.

The V and J genes are TRBV5-4 and TRBJ2-2; a tentative D match to TRBD1 spans 7 bases. Sequences were derived from CD4+ T cells from peripheral blood mononuclear cells, sampled after pregnancy. The sequence came from a female donor with multiple sclerosis, enrolled in a pregnancy study. The CDR3 sequence is CASSAGTDDSGELFF. The DNA sequence is TGTGCCAGCAGCGCGGGGACAGATGACTCCGGGGAGCTGTTTTTT.